This paragraph reports one TCR beta chain. Its antigen is unknown. This record belongs to a study of monozygotic twins with inflammatory bowel disease. General observations from the study: People with IBD had fewer clonotypes in common with others than healthy twins did, especially with disease activity.

Input per TCR library consisted of approximately 4,000 ng of total RNA. TCRdb re-analyzed the 5' RACE reads; it lists each CDR3 protein once, without DNA. This repertoire includes approximately 380,000 distinct CDR3 sequences. Unfractionated whole blood yielded total RNA, and T cells were not sorted. Per the germline V gene, CDR1 is SGHNT and CDR2 is YYREEE (reference sequence). The CDR3 has 16 amino acids. This chain connects TRBV5-4 to TRBJ2-1; TCRdb outputs TRBD2, but without DNA this stays unchecked. The sequence came from a human donor with ulcerative colitis or Crohn's disease, or a healthy co-twin of an affected twin (not recorded which). Source material: blood. The CDR3 reads CASSFAPRAEYNEQFF.